This T cell receptor beta chain is from a study of cytomegalovirus exposure and HLA in healthy donors. PCR amplification relied on 60 Vbeta primers (plus 13 Jbeta primers). The data were produced by immunoSEQ multiplex PCR, yet TCRdb's version contains in-frame clones alone and is incomplete. In the table there are 150,000 to 180,000 clones, approximately 82% of which are singletons. The sample holds a few counts of this clone. CDR1 and CDR2 (germline): SGHRS, YFSETQ. V lost 4 bases and J 2 bases, leaving 12 bases between the germline ends. The CDR3 is 14 amino acids. The V call is TRBV5-1, the J call TRBJ1-1; D uncertain. The clonotype originates from a woman in her 50s in good health and CMV-seropositive. The sample taken for sequencing was PBMCs. The CDR3 nucleotides read TGCGCCAGCAGCCCAACCGGGATAAACACTGAAGCTTTCTTT. This codes for CASSPTGINTEAFF.